The rows below give T cell receptor beta chains drawn from one sample of a study of T cell responses to AZD1222 COVID-19 vaccine. TCRdb keeps only in-frame clones here, not all; method: immunoSEQ multiplex PCR. The table records roughly 120,000 clones, about 91% of them present only once. The starting material was peripheral blood, obtained 28 days after the second AZD1222 dose. These receptors were collected from an adult who received the AZD1222 COVID-19 vaccine. Each CDR3 is given with its conserved first and last residue. A D gene is named only where the DNA matches it firmly. Clone size is given for some rows only: seen once, a few or many times, or a class if the clone is expanded.

cdr3_length,j_call,v_call,clone_size,d_call,cdr3_nt,cdr3_aa
14,TRBJ2-5,TRBV5-6,-,TRBD1,TGTGCCAGCAGCTCGCAGGGGGCTAGTGAGACCCAGTACTTC,CASSSQGASETQYF
16,TRBJ1-3,TRBV7-2,-,TRBD1,TGTGCCAGCAGCCTGACAGGGGCGCCCTCTGGAAACACCATATATTTT,CASSLTGAPSGNTIYF
13,TRBJ1-2,TRBV6-1,-,-,TGTGCCAGCAGTGAATGGGTTAACTATGGCTACACCTTC,CASSEWVNYGYTF
14,TRBJ2-2,TRBV6-5,many,TRBD1,TGTGCCAGCAGGCTGACAGGGGCAACCGGGGAGCTGTTTTTT,CASRLTGATGELFF
14,TRBJ2-3,TRBV7-6,-,-,TGTGCCAGCAGCCAGAGGGGTAGCACAGATACGCAGTATTTT,CASSQRGSTDTQYF
16,TRBJ1-4,TRBV4-1,-,TRBD1,TGCGCCAGCAGCCAACAGGGGGCCTTAACTAATGAAAAACTGTTTTTT,CASSQQGALTNEKLFF
16,TRBJ1-5,TRBV19,-,TRBD1,TGTGCCAGTAGTATAGAAACAGGGGGCGGGAATCAGCCCCAGCATTTT,CASSIETGGGNQPQHF
12,TRBJ1-4,TRBV14,-,-,TGTGCCAGCAGCCAGACATTTGAAAAACTGTTTTTT,CASSQTFEKLFF
16,TRBJ1-6,TRBV3-1/TRBV3-2,-,TRBD1,TGTGCCAGCAGCCAAGAAGGACAGGGGCGTAATTCACCCCTCCACTTT,CASSQEGQGRNSPLHF
14,TRBJ1-5,TRBV18,once,-,TGTGCCAGCTCACCACAGGGATTCAATCAGCCCCAGCATTTT,CASSPQGFNQPQHF
11,TRBJ2-3,TRBV10-3,-,-,TGTGCCATCAGTGAGTCAGATACGCAGTATTTT,CAISESDTQYF
16,TRBJ1-5,TRBV5-5,-,-,TGTGCCAGCAGCTTGGGAGGGTCAGATAGCAATCAGCCCCAGCATTTT,CASSLGGSDSNQPQHF
15,TRBJ1-1,TRBV7-2,few,-,TGTGCCAGCAGCCCCCGAGGCTTACAAAACACTGAAGCTTTCTTT,CASSPRGLQNTEAFF